This T cell receptor (beta chain) derives from a study of monozygotic twins with inflammatory bowel disease. Germline CDR1 reads DFQATT; CDR2 reads SNEGSKA (reference sequence). The CDR3 length is 14 residues. TCRdb reprocessed the 5' RACE reads and reports one entry per CDR3 protein, with no DNA. The table lists fewer than 550,000 distinct CDR3 sequences. This TCR derives from a human donor with ulcerative colitis or Crohn's disease, or a healthy co-twin of an affected twin (not recorded which). Source material: blood. V usage is TRBV20-1 and J usage is TRBJ2-7; with no DNA, the TCRdb D assignment of TRBD1 cannot be verified. CDR3: CSARSYRDLKEQYF.